This T cell receptor beta chain comes out of a study of T cells in Graves' hyperthyroidism and ophthalmopathy. From germline, CDR1 is ENHRY and CDR2 SYGVKD. The length of the CDR3 is 14 residues. V lost 4 bases, J lost 1 base, and 10 bases lay in between. Amplified TCR beta CDR3 regions came from RNA transcripts. A first-round RT-PCR of the TCR CDR3 used the HTBI primer set. Each CDR3 protein is one row after TCRdb ran MiXCR on the multiplex PCR reads. Among around 610,000 distinct CDR3 sequences listed, 14% to 15% were seen once. The clonotype was recovered from a middle-aged woman with Graves' ophthalmopathy. The specimen sequenced was blood. This chain connects TRBV10-3 to TRBJ1-1, with a tentative D call TRBD1 (5 bases). The CDR3 here is CAISVGDPNTEAFF. CDR3 nucleotide sequence: TGTGCCATCAGTGTCGGGGACCCGAACACTGAAGCTTTCTTT.